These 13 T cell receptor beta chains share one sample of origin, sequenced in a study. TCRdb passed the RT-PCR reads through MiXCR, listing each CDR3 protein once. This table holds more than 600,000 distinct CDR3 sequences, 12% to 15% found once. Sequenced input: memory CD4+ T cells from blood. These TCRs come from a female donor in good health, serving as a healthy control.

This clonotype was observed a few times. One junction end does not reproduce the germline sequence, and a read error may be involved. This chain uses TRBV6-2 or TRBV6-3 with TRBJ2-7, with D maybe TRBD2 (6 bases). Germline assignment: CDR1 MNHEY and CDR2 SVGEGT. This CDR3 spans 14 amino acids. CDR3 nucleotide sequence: TGTGCCAGCAATTACCGGCGGGGCTCCTACGAGCAGTACTTC. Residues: CASNYRRGSYEQYF.

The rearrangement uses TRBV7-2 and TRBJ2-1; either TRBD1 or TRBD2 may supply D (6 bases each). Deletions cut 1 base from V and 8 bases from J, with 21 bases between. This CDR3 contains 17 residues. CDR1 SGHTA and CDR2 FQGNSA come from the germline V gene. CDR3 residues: CASSLGGPGAESHEQFF. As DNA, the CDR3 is TGTGCCAGCAGCTTAGGGGGTCCGGGGGCCGAATCACATGAGCAGTTCTTC.

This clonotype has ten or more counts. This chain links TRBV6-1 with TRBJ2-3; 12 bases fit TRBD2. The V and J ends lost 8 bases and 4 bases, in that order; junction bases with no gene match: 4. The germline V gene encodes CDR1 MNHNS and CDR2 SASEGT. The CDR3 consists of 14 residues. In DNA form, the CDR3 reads TGTGCCAGCTCACCTAGCGGGGGGGCAGATACGCAGTATTTT. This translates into CASSPSGGADTQYF.

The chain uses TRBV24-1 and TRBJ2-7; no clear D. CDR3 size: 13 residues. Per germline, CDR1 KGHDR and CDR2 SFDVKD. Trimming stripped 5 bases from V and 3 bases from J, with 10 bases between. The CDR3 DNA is TGTGCCACCAGTGTAGGCAGCTACTACGAGCAGTACTTC. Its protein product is CATSVGSYYEQYF.

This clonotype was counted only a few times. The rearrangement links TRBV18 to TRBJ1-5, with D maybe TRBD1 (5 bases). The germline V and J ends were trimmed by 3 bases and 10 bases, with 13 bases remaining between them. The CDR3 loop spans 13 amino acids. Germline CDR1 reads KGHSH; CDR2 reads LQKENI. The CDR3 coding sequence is TGTGCCAGCTCACCTTATACGGGGGACCCCCAGCATTTT. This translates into CASSPYTGDPQHF.

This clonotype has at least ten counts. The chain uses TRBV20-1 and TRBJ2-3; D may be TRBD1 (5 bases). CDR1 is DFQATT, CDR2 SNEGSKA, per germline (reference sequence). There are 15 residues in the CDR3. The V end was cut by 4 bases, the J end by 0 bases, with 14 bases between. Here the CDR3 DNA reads TGCAGTGCTATCGACAGAGTCCCTAGCACAGATACGCAGTATTTT. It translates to CSAIDRVPSTDTQYF.

Here the CDR3 DNA reads TGCAGTGCTAGGGATCTAGCCTACGAGCAGTACTTC. Translation gives CSARDLAYEQYF. The chain employs TRBV20-1 and TRBJ2-7; no definite D call. V lost 3 bases and J lost 2, with 8 bases in between. The germline V gene encodes CDR1 DFQATT and CDR2 SNEGSKA (reference sequence). The CDR3 is 12 amino acids.

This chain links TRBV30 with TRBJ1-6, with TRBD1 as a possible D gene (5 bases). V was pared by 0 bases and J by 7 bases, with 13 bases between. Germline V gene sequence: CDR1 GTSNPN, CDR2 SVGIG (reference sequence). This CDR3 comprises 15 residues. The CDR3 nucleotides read TGTGCCTGGAGTGTACTTGACAGCGGGAATTCACCCCTCCACTTT. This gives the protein CAWSVLDSGNSPLHF.

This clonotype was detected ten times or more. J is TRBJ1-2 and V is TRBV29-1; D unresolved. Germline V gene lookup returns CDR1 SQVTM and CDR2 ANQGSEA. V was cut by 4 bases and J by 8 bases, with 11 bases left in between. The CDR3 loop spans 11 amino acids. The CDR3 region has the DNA TGCAGCGTTGGAGAGCAAGGGGGCTACACCTTC. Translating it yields CSVGEQGGYTF.

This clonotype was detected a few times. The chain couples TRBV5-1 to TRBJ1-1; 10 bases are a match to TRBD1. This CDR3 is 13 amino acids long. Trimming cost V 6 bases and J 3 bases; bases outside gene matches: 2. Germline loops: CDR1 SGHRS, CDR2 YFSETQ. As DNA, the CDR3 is TGCGCCAGCAACGGACAGGGGGACACTGAAGCTTTCTTT. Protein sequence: CASNGQGDTEAFF. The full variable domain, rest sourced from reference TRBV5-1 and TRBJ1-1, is KAGVTQTPRYLIKTRGQQVTLSCSPISGHRSVSWYQQTPGQGLQFLFEYFSETQRNKGNFPGRFSGRQFSNSRSEMNVSTLELGDSALYLCASNGQGDTEAFFGQGTRLTVV.

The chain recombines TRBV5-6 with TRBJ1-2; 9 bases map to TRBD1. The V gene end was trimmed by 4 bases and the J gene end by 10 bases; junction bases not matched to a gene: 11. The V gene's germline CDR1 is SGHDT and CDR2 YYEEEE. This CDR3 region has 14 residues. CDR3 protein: CASSGYTTGGDYTF. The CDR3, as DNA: TGTGCCAGCAGCGGATATACGACAGGGGGAGACTACACCTTC.

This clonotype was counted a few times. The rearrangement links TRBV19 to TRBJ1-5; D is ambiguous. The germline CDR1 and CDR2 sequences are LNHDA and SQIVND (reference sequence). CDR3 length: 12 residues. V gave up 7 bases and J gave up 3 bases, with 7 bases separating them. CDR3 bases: TGTGCCAGTAATGTGAACAATCAGCCCCAGCATTTT. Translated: CASNVNNQPQHF.

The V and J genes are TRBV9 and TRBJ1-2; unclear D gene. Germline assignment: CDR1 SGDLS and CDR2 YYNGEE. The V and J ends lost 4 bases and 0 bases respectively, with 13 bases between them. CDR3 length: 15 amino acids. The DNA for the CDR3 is TGTGCCAGCAGCCCCACAGTTAACGCTAACTATGGCTACACCTTC. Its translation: CASSPTVNANYGYTF.